One and the same sample provided the 29 T cell receptor beta chains below, sequenced in a study of blood T cells in healthy people across ages (dated by TCRdb to 2015 to 2017). The library was obtained by 5' RACE. Sequencing was performed on an Illumina HiSeq 2500. A second about 6 to 11 cycle PCR used a sample-barcoded 5' primer and a J-beta primer mix. Using fastp at Q25 and MiXCR, TCRdb reprocessed the public reads and kept productive beta chains. Rows are combined by CDR3 protein, so each entry shows the most common genes and DNA. In this sample the table shows 1.5 million to 2 million distinct CDR3 sequences, over 25% of which occur a single time. About 8% of the sample is held by the ten biggest clonotypes. The sequenced sample consisted of blood. The receptors originated from a woman aged 25 to 39 in good health.

The V call is TRBV12-3 or TRBV12-4, the J call TRBJ2-1, with D tentatively TRBD2 (6 bases). The CDR3 is 17 residues long. Trimming left V 7 bases short and J 6 bases short, with 25 bases between. The CDR3 DNA is TGTGCCAGCACCTCCTCGGGACTGCTTTTTGCTGGCAATGAGCAGTTCTTC. Protein product: CASTSSGLLFAGNEQFF.

This clonotype has just a few counts. The chain carries TRBV2 and TRBJ2-1; tentatively, D is TRBD2 (6 bases). Germline CDR1 SNHLY, CDR2 FYNNEI. This CDR3 spans 14 amino acids. Trimming pared 6 bases from V and 9 bases from J, leaving 18 bases between. The DNA for the CDR3 is TGTGCCAGCAGCGGCGGGACGCCCGACGGTGAGCAGTTCTTC. It codes for CASSGGTPDGEQFF.

This clonotype turned up a few times. The V gene is TRBV6-2 or TRBV6-3, the J gene TRBJ2-5, with 7 bases identical to TRBD2. In germline, CDR1 is MNHEY, CDR2 SVGEGT. The CDR3 contains 15 residues. Trimming at V came to 8 bases and at J to 11 bases, leaving 20 bases not matched to a gene. The CDR3 DNA follows: TGTGCCAGCGGGACCAGGCTAGCGGACTACCATGAGCAGTACTTC. It encodes CASGTRLADYHEQYF.

The V and J genes are TRBV7-2 and TRBJ2-3; 12 bases match TRBD2. Trimming removed 5 bases from V and 8 bases from J; junction bases left unmatched: 8. The CDR3 length is 15 residues. Looked up from germline, CDR1 is SGHTA and CDR2 is FQGNSA. The DNA for the CDR3 is TGTGCCAGCAGCCCGACTAGCGGGGGACATGGTACGCAGTATTTT. This gives the protein CASSPTSGGHGTQYF.

This clonotype has only a few counts. The chain recombines TRBV12-3 or TRBV12-4 with TRBJ2-3; 7 bases are shared with TRBD2. J gave up 3 bases and V 4 bases, and 7 bases lay outside the gene matches. This CDR3 has 15 residues. The CDR3 loop reads CASSWGGHWTDTQYF. CDR3 coding DNA: TGTGCCAGCAGTTGGGGGGGTCATTGGACAGATACGCAGTATTTT.

This clonotype was detected only a few times. The chain carries TRBV12-3 or TRBV12-4 and TRBJ2-4, with a possible D match to TRBD1 (5 bases). Matching the DNA end better, TRBJ2-5 makes the J call doubtful. The CDR3 extends over 14 amino acids. The CDR3 loop is CASSRLTDQETQYF. The CDR3 nucleotides are TGTGCCAGCAGCCGGTTGACAGACCAAGAGACCCAGTACTTC.

This clonotype appeared once. The chain uses TRBV12-3 or TRBV12-4 and TRBJ1-3; D is ambiguous. V lost 0 bases and J lost 7, with 4 bases in between. This CDR3 contains 12 residues. CDR3 coding DNA: TGTGCCAGCAGTTTAGCTGAGAACACCATATATTTT. Translation gives CASSLAENTIYF.

Notes on this clonotype: A far larger clone is one nucleotide away, so this likely arose from a read error. The chain employs TRBV5-1 and TRBJ2-3; D not resolved. The CDR3 loop spans 12 amino acids. Germline CDR1 SGHRS, CDR2 YFSETQ. The CDR3 sequence is CVSSSRTDTQYF. DNA of the CDR3: TGCGTCAGCAGCTCCCGCACAGATACGCAGTATTTT.

This clonotype was detected a few times. CDR3 nucleotides: TGTGCTAGTGGTCTCAGACAGGGGGAAGGGGCCAACACTGAAGCTTTCTTT. Encoded protein: CASGLRQGEGANTEAFF. The chain recombines TRBV12-5 with TRBJ1-1; 9 nucleotides agree with TRBD1. The length of the CDR3 is 17 residues. J gave up 2 bases and V 5 bases, and 12 bases lay outside the gene matches. Per germline, CDR1 LGHNT and CDR2 FRNRAP.

The chain links TRBV6-1 to TRBJ2-6; TRBD1 matches at 9 bases. V lost 7 bases, J lost 2 bases, and 12 bases stayed unmatched. Per germline, CDR1 MNHNS and CDR2 SASEGT. This CDR3 is built from 18 residues. The DNA of the CDR3 is TGTGCCAGCACCCAGACCGGGACAGGGCCCCCTGGGGCCAACGTCCTGACTTTC. This translates into CASTQTGTGPPGANVLTF.

The CDR3 DNA follows: TGTGCCAGCAATGTAGGGCAGCTGAACACTGAAGCTTTCTTT. Protein product: CASNVGQLNTEAFF. The rearrangement joins TRBV12-3 or TRBV12-4 to TRBJ1-1, with D uncertain. Trimming pared 7 bases from V and 0 bases from J, leaving 12 bases between. There are 14 residues in the CDR3.

This clonotype was observed at least ten times. V usage is TRBV12-3 or TRBV12-4 and J usage is TRBJ2-5; no clear D. The CDR3 sequence is 14 residues long. The V end was cut by 5 bases, the J end by 0 bases, with 10 bases between. The CDR3 DNA follows: TGTGCCAGCAGTGACATGGGCAACCAAGAGACCCAGTACTTC. It codes for CASSDMGNQETQYF.

The chain is built from TRBV2 and TRBJ2-5, with D maybe TRBD2 (6 bases). In germline, CDR1 is SNHLY, CDR2 FYNNEI. The CDR3 consists of 15 residues. The V end was cut by 3 bases, the J end by 3 bases, with 14 bases between. The CDR3 sequence: CASSDGGAWKETQYF. CDR3 coding DNA: TGTGCCAGCAGTGATGGAGGGGCTTGGAAAGAGACCCAGTACTTC.

The V call is TRBV12-3 or TRBV12-4, the J call TRBJ2-7; D unresolved. CDR3 length: 12 residues. Deletions cut 3 bases from V and 10 bases from J, with 13 bases between. CDR3 in amino acids: CASSFPLQIQYF. For the CDR3, the DNA is TGTGCCAGCAGTTTCCCCTTACAAATCCAGTACTTC.

The chain recombines TRBV14 with TRBJ2-3, with 7 bases identical to TRBD2. The CDR3 runs to 16 residues. Germline CDR1 and CDR2: SGHDN and FVKESK. Trimming removed 5 bases from V and 0 bases from J; junction bases left unmatched: 8. CDR3: CASSKRAGPSTDTQYF. The CDR3 coding sequence is TGTGCCAGCAGCAAAAGAGCGGGACCTAGCACAGATACGCAGTATTTT.

This clonotype was observed a handful of times. The V gene is TRBV7-3, the J gene TRBJ2-2; unclear D gene. V was cut by 5 bases and J by 2 bases, with 12 bases left in between. In germline, CDR1 is SGHTA, CDR2 FQGTGA. This CDR3 spans 15 amino acids. The CDR3 region is CASSPSIDNTGELFF. CDR3 nucleotides: TGTGCCAGCAGCCCGTCTATAGATAACACCGGGGAGCTGTTTTTT.

This chain connects TRBV28 to TRBJ2-7, with TRBD1 identical over 11 bases. Germline CDR1 MDHEN, CDR2 SYDVKM. The CDR3 sequence is 15 residues long. With V trimmed by 6 bases and J by 6 bases, 10 bases remained unmatched. The CDR3 loop is CASRFYGQGASEQYF. DNA for the CDR3: TGTGCCAGCAGATTCTATGGACAGGGGGCGAGCGAGCAGTACTTC.

This clonotype was found many times. The chain uses TRBV7-9 and TRBJ1-2; D is undetermined. Germline V lookup: CDR1 SEHNR, CDR2 FQNEAQ (reference sequence). This CDR3 is 14 amino acids long. V lost 5 bases, J lost 0 bases, and 10 bases lay in between. This chain's CDR3 is CASSPGRTNYGYTF. The CDR3 DNA reads as TGTGCCAGCAGCCCCGGACGGACTAACTATGGCTACACCTTC.

This clonotype has only a few counts. The chain couples TRBV10-3 to TRBJ2-7, with 11 bases fitting TRBD2. V shed 0 bases and J 2 bases; nucleotides not matched to a gene: 3. The CDR3 sequence is 16 residues long. Germline V gene data show CDR1 as ENHRY and CDR2 as SYGVKD. CDR3 coding DNA: TGTGCCATCAGTGAGTCGCGTAGCGGGGGGGCCTACGAGCAGTACTTC. Its translation is CAISESRSGGAYEQYF.

This clonotype was counted between two and nine times. This chain links TRBV7-2 with TRBJ2-7; D might be TRBD2 (6 bases). Germline V gene sequence: CDR1 SGHTA, CDR2 FQGNSA. V was clipped by 5 bases and J by 6 bases, with 26 bases between them. This CDR3 is built from 17 residues. The CDR3 DNA is TGTGCCAGCAGCGCCGGACGACCTAGCGACGCTTGGCTCGAGCAGTACTTC. Translating gives CASSAGRPSDAWLEQYF.

This clonotype was seen more than once but under ten times. A read error may produce the germline difference seen at one junction end. This rearrangement joins TRBV6-5 to TRBJ2-3, with 7 bases identical to TRBD2. Germline V gene data show CDR1 as MNHEY and CDR2 as SVGAGI. The CDR3 spans 15 residues. The DNA for the CDR3 is TGTGCCAGCAGTTACTCAGGGACTACCACAGGTACGCAGTATTTT. Encoded protein: CASSYSGTTTGTQYF.

This clonotype was recorded only once. The chain recombines TRBV7-6 with TRBJ1-1; D is ambiguous. Trimming took off 1 base at V and 5 bases at J, with 14 bases between the two ends. This CDR3 is built from 15 residues. Germline V lookup: CDR1 SGHVS, CDR2 FNYEAQ. The CDR3 here is CASSLVRAPGTEAFF. CDR3 in DNA: TGTGCCAGCAGCTTAGTTCGGGCCCCGGGGACTGAAGCTTTCTTT.

This clonotype showed up many times. Germline is not matched at one junction end, which may reflect a read error. The chain links TRBV12-3 or TRBV12-4 to TRBJ2-3; D is perhaps TRBD2 (7 bases). This CDR3 region has 15 residues. In nucleotides, the CDR3 is TGCGCCAGCAGCTCCTCGGGGGGCCGCACAGATACGCAGTATTTT. Its translation is CASSSSGGRTDTQYF.

CDR3 bases: TGTGCCAGCTCACCGCGGACAGGGGTGCCCGACTATGGCTACACCTTC. This translates into CASSPRTGVPDYGYTF. The rearrangement uses TRBV18 and TRBJ1-2, with 9 bases that match TRBD1. The CDR3 totals 16 residues. Germline V gene sequence: CDR1 KGHSH, CDR2 LQKENI. With 3 bases clipped from V and 3 bases from J, the junction kept 8 bases outside the gene matches.

This clonotype came up a few times. This rearrangement joins TRBV20-1 to TRBJ2-1; the match to TRBD2 covers 9 bases. The germline gives CDR1 DFQATT, CDR2 SNEGSKA (reference sequence). The J segment lost 7 bases and the V segment lost 0 bases, leaving 4 bases of the junction unmatched. CDR3 length equals 14 residues. The CDR3 sequence: CSARDQAGGNEQFF. Here the CDR3 DNA reads TGCAGTGCTAGAGATCAGGCGGGGGGGAATGAGCAGTTCTTC.

This clonotype was seen a handful of times. The chain links TRBV29-1 to TRBJ1-1; D is uncertain. V lost 0 bases and J lost 1, with 9 bases in between. The CDR3 has 14 amino acids. Germline loops: CDR1 SQVTM, CDR2 ANQGSEA. In nucleotides, the CDR3 is TGCAGCGTTGAAGAGTGGGTCGCGAACACTGAAGCTTTCTTT. It yields the protein CSVEEWVANTEAFF.

This chain connects TRBV28 to TRBJ1-2, with TRBD1 matching 9 bases. The CDR3 extends over 13 amino acids. CDR1 is MDHEN, CDR2 SYDVKM, per germline. Trimming removed 6 bases from V and 8 bases from J; junction bases left unmatched: 7. Here the CDR3 reads CASSWDREVGYTF. CDR3 sequence (DNA): TGTGCCAGCAGCTGGGACAGGGAGGTCGGCTACACCTTC.

This clonotype appeared a few times. This chain's CDR3 is CASSLVAGLSGQPQHF. The CDR3 nucleotides are TGTGCCAGCAGCTTAGTGGCGGGACTCTCAGGACAGCCCCAGCATTTT. This rearrangement joins TRBV11-2 to TRBJ1-5; maybe TRBD1 (5 bases). The CDR3 totals 16 residues. Trimming cost V 1 base and J 7 bases, with 17 bases left between them. The germline V gene has CDR1 SGHAT and CDR2 FQNNGV.

This clonotype was found a few times. The CDR3 bases are TGTGCCACCAGTTCCGGGACGAAAGCTTTCTTT. Protein sequence: CATSSGTKAFF. The rearrangement uses TRBV24-1 and TRBJ1-1, with D perhaps matching TRBD1 (5 bases). This CDR3 spans 11 amino acids. Germline assignment: CDR1 KGHDR and CDR2 SFDVKD. V lost 6 bases to trimming and J lost 9 bases, with 10 bases between them.